This T cell receptor beta chain was sequenced in a study of blood T cells in healthy people across ages. A second PCR of 7 to 11 cycles used a sample-barcoded 5' primer and a J-beta primer mix. TCRdb analysed the 5' RACE reads with MiXCR anew, one entry per CDR3 protein. The top ten clones hold 20% to 25% of a sample with around 580,000 distinct CDR3 sequences, around half of them seen once. The sample taken for sequencing was blood. The receptor's source is a man older than 75 in good health.

The CDR3 coding sequence is TGTGCCATCAGTGAGGGGCTTAGGACAGGGGCTGAGCAGTACTTC. Amino acid sequence: CAISEGLRTGAEQYF. This rearrangement joins TRBV10-3 to TRBJ2-7, with TRBD1 matching over 9 bases. Germline CDR1 is ENHRY and CDR2 is SYGVKD. Trimming cost V 2 bases and J 7 bases; bases outside gene matches: 9. CDR3 size: 15 residues.